Each of the 2 T cell receptor beta chains below was sequenced from the same sample in a study of blood T cell repertoires in COVID-19. Sequenced by immunoSEQ multiplex PCR; TCRdb stores in-frame clones only, minus some. The data contain fewer than 600,000 clones, roughly 89% of them singletons. Source material: peripheral blood. The receptors stem from a man aged 18 to 29 with COVID-19, enrolled during active disease.

The sample holds one count of this clone. The CDR3 is CASSEGTGYNANTGELFF. The CDR3, as DNA: TGTGCCAGCAGTGAAGGGACAGGGTATAACGCGAACACCGGGGAGCTGTTTTTT. V usage is TRBV2 and J usage is TRBJ2-2; 8 nucleotides line up with TRBD1. The CDR3 covers 18 residues. CDR1 and CDR2 from the germline V gene are SNHLY and FYNNEI. Germline trimming cut 1 base from V and 0 bases from J; bases unmatched to any gene: 7.

This clone was observed once. The V gene is TRBV11-2, the J gene TRBJ2-7; TRBD1 matches 8 bases. Germline V CDR1 and CDR2: SGHAT, FQNNGV. V lost 6 bases to trimming and J lost 4 bases; unmatched junction nucleotides: 11. The CDR3 length is 15 residues. The CDR3 protein is CASRGTGTGEYEQYF. CDR3 nucleotide sequence: TGTGCCAGCAGGGGTACCGGGACAGGCGAGTACGAGCAGTACTTC.